This T cell receptor beta chain derives from a study of a mutant IDH1 vaccine in newly diagnosed glioma. Study-level background: With temozolomide cycles, or 4-6 weeks after radiotherapy alone, vaccination was started. Treated patients were approximately 62% male, approximately 40% female, mean age 40.4 years. Standard pretreatment was either radiotherapy, temozolomide, or, for most, radiochemotherapy with temozolomide.

Findings and caveats of the study: Vaccine-induced responses were seen in roughly 93% of patients, spanning several MHC alleles.

Clones were read by immunoSEQ multiplex PCR, and TCRdb kept only the in-frame ones, dropping some. Among about 31,000 clones listed, around 78% were seen once. The CDR3 length is 14 residues. The V end lost 6 bases, the J end lost 2 bases, and 12 bases lay between the germline ends. The V gene's germline CDR1 is MNHEY and CDR2 SMNVEV (reference sequence). The time point denotes: week 11, during vaccination. All doses held 300 ug of mutant IDH1 20-mer peptide, with topical imiquimod. A word on this clone: As yet, its antigen is unknown.

Here the sequenced sample was PBMCs, taken from a glioma patient whose treatment included an IDH1 peptide vaccine. This sequence originates from a man under 40 with glioma. The rearrangement uses TRBV27 and TRBJ2-3; TRBD1 might be the D (6 bases). CDR3 region: CASSGQTITDTQYF. The CDR3 coding sequence is TGTGCCAGCAGCGGACAGACTATCACAGATACGCAGTATTTT.